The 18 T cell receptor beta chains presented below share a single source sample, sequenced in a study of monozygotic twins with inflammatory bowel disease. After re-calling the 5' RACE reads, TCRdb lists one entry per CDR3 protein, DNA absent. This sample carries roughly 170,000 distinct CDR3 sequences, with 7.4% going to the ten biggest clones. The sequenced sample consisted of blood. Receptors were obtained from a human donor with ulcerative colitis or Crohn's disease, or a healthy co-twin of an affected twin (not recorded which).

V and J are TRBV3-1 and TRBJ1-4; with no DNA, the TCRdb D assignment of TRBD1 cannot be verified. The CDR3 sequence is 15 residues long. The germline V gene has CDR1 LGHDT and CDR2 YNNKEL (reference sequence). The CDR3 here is CASSQRTGNSEKLFF.

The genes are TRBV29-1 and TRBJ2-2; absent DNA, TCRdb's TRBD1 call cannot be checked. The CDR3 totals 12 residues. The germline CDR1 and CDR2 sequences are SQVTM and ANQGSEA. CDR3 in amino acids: CSVVQETGELFF.

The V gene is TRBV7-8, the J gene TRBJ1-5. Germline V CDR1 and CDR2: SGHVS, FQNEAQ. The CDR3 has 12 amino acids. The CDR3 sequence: CASSTRVEPQHF.

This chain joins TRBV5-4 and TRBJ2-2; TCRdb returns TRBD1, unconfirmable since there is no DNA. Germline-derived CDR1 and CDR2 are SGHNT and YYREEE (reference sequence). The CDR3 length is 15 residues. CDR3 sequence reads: CASSLGGAGGGELFF. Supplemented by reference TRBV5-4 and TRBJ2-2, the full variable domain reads ETGVTQSPTHLIKTRGQQVTLRCSSQSGHNTVSWYQQALGQGPQFIFQYYREEENGRGNFPPRFSGLQFPNYSSELNVNALELDDSALYLCASSLGGAGGGELFFGEGSRLTVL.

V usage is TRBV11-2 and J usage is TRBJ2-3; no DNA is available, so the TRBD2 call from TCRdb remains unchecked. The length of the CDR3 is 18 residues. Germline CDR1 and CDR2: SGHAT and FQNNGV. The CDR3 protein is CASSRRTSGSWGTDTQYF.

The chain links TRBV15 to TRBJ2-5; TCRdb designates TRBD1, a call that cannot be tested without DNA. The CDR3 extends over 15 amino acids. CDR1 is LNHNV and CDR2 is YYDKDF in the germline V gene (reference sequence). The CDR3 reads CATSRGGQGRETQYF.

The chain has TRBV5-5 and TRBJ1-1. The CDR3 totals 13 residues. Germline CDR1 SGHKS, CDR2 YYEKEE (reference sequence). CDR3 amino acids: CASSLAEGTEAFF.

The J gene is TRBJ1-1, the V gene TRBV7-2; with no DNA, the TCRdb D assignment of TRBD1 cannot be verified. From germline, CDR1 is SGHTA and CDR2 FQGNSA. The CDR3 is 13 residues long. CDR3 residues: CASSFVPNTEAFF. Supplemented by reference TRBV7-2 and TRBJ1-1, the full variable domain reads GAGVSQSPSNKVTEKGKDVELRCDPISGHTALYWYRQSLGQGLEFLIYFQGNSAPDKSGLPSDRFSAERTGGSVSTLTIQRTQQEDSAVYLCASSFVPNTEAFFGQGTRLTVV.

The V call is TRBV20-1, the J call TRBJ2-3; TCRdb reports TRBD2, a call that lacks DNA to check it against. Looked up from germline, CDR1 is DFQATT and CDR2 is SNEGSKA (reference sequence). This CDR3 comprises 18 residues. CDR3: CSARDHRSSGRYTDTQYF.

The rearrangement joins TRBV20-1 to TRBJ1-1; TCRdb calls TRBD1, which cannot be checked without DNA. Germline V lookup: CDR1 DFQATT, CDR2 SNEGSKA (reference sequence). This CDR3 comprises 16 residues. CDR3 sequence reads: CSARSSWTGPDTEAFF.

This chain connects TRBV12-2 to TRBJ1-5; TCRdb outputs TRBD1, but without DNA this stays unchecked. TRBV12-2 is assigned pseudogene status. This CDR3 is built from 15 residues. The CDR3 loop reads CASRVDREEGQPQHF.

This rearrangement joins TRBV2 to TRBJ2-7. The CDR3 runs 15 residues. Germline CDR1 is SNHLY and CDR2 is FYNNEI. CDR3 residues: CASSEWVDLSYEQYF.

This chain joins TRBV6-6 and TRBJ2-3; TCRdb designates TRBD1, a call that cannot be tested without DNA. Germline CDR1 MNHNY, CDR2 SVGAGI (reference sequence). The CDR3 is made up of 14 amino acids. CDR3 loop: CASSIGTSTDTQYF.

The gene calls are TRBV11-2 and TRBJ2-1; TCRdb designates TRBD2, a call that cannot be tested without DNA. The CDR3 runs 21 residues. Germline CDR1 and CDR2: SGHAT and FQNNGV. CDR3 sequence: CASSLPASGLAGGWSYNEQFF.

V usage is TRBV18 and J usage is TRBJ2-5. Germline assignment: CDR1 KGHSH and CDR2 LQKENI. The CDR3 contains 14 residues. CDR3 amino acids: CASSPLGGDETQYF.

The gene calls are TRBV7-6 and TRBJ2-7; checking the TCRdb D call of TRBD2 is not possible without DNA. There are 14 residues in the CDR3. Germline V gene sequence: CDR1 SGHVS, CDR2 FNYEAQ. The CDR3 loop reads CASSSGLAEREQYF.

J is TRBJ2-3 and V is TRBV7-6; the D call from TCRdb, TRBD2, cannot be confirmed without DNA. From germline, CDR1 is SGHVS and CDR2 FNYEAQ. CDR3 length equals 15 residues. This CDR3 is CASSLVRGGLDTQYF. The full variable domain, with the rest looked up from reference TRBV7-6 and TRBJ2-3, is GAGVSQSPRYKVTKRGQDVALRCDPISGHVSLYWYRQALGQGPEFLTYFNYEAQQDKSGLPNDRFSAERPEGSISTLTIQRTEQRDSAMYRCASSLVRGGLDTQYFGPGTRLTVL.

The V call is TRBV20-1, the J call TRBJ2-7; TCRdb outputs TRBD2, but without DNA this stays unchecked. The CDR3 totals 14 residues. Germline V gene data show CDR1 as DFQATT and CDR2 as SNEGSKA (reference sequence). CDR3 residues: CSARTAGGTYEQYF.